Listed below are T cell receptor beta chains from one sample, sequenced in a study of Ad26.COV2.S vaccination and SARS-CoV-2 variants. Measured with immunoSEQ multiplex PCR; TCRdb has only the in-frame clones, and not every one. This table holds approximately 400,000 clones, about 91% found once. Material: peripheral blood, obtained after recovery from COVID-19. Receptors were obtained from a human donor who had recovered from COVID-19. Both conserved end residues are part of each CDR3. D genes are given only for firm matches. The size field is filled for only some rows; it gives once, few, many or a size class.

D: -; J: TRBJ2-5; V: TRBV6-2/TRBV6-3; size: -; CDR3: CASSNRRRAGETQYF; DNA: TGTGCCAGCAGTAACCGCCGACGGGCCGGAGAGACCCAGTACTTC
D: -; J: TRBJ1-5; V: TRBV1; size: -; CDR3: CTSSQKTGGNQPQHF; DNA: TGCACCAGCAGCCAGAAGACAGGAGGAAATCAGCCCCAGCATTTT
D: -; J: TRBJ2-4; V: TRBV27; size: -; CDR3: CASSREVAKNIQYF; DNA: TGTGCCAGCAGTCGGGAAGTAGCCAAAAACATTCAGTACTTC
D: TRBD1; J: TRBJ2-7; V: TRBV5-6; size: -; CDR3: CASSLGDRDHEQYF; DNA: TGTGCCAGCAGCTTAGGGGACAGGGACCACGAGCAGTACTTC
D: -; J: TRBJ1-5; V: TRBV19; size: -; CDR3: CASSTTPRSRGHSNQPQHF; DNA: TGTGCCAGTAGTACCACTCCGAGGAGCAGGGGCCATAGCAATCAGCCCCAGCATTTT
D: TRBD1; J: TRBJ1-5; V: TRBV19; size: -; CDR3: CATVSAWGQGYQPQHF; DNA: TGTGCCACAGTGTCGGCCTGGGGACAGGGGTACCAGCCCCAGCATTTT
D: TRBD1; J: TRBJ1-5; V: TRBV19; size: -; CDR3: CASGPPRDRGRGQPQHF; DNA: TGTGCCAGTGGCCCCCCCCGGGACAGGGGGCGCGGGCAGCCCCAGCATTTT
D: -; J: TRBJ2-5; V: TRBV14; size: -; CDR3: CASSRTALVSRAPGTQYF; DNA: TGTGCCAGCAGCCGTACGGCTTTGGTGAGCAGGGCCCCCGGGACCCAGTACTTC
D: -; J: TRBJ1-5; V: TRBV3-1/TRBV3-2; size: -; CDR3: CASSQDLDPQPQHF; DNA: TGTGCCAGCAGCCAAGATCTGGACCCCCAGCCCCAGCATTTT
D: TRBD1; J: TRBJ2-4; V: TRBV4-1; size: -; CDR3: CASSHQDRVLGNIQYF; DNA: TGCGCCAGCAGCCACCAAGACAGGGTCTTAGGAAACATTCAGTACTTC
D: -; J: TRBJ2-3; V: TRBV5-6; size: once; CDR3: CASSFVRGKVVTDTQYF; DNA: TGTGCCAGCAGCTTCGTCCGGGGAAAGGTTGTGACAGATACGCAGTATTTT
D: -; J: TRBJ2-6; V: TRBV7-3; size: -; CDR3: CASRADSSGANVLTF; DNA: TGTGCCAGCAGGGCGGATAGCTCTGGGGCCAACGTCCTGACTTTC
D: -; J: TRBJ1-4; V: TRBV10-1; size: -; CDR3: CASSARIPNEKLFF; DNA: TGCGCCAGCAGTGCTCGGATCCCTAATGAAAAACTGTTTTTT
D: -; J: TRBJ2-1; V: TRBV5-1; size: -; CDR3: CASSLGLAGNEQFF; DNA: TGCGCCAGCAGCTTGGGGCTAGCTGGCAATGAGCAGTTCTTC
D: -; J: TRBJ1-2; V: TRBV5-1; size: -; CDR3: CASSSTGNYGYTF; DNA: TGCGCCAGCAGCTCAACAGGGAACTATGGCTACACCTTC
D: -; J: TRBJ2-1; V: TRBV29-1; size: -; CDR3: CSVDRVYNEQFF; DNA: TGCAGCGTTGACAGGGTCTACAATGAGCAGTTCTTC
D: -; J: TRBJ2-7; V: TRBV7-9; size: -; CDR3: CASSFGPTYEQYF; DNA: TGTGCCAGCAGCTTCGGACCCACCTACGAGCAGTACTTC
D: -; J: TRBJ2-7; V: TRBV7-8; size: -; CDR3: CASSSGVVEQYF; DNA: TGTGCCAGCAGCTCCGGGGTTGTCGAGCAGTACTTC
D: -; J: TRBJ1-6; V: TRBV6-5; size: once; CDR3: CASSYETQGFGSPLHF; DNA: TGTGCCAGCAGTTACGAGACTCAGGGGTTCGGTTCACCCCTCCACTTT
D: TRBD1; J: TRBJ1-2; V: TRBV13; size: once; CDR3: CASSRQGARGYTF; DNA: TGTGCCAGCAGCAGACAGGGGGCGAGGGGCTACACCTTC
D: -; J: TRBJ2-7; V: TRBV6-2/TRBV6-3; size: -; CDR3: CASRYRDLVSYEQYF; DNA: TGTGCCAGCAGGTACAGGGACCTGGTTTCCTACGAGCAGTACTTC
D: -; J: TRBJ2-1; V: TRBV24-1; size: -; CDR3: CATSRGLEGDSYNEQFF; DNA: TGTGCCACCAGTCGTGGCCTTGAGGGGGACTCCTACAATGAGCAGTTCTTC
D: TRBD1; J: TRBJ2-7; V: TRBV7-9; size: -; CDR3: CASSPVGQGRYEQYF; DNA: TGTGCCAGCAGCCCCGTCGGACAGGGAAGGTACGAGCAGTACTTC
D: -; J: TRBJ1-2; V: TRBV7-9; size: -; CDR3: CASSPGGYTF; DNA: TGTGCCAGCAGCCCCGGGGGCTACACCTTC
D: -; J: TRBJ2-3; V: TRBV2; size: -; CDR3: CASSEGGRGSTDTQYF; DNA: TGTGCCAGCAGTGAAGGGGGGCGCGGCAGCACAGATACGCAGTATTTT
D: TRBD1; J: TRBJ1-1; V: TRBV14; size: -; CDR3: CASSRATGGITEAFF; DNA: TGTGCCAGCAGCCGAGCCACAGGGGGAATCACTGAAGCTTTCTTT
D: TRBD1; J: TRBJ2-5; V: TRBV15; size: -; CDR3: CATSRDRGLGETQYF; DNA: TGTGCCACCAGCAGAGACAGGGGGTTGGGAGAGACCCAGTACTTC
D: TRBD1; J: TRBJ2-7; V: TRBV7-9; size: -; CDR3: CASSVGQVNNEQYF; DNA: TGTGCCAGCAGCGTAGGACAGGTTAACAACGAGCAGTACTTC
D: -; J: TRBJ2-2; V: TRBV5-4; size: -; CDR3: CASSVDRIPTGELFF; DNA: TGTGCCAGCAGCGTCGACAGGATCCCAACCGGGGAGCTGTTTTTT